Listed below are T cell receptor beta chains from one sample, sequenced in a study of Graves' ophthalmopathy and Graves' hyperthyroidism. TCRdb called the multiplex PCR reads again in MiXCR, with one record for every CDR3 protein. The sample contains hundreds of thousands of distinct CDR3 sequences, 20% to 25% of which appear only once. Sequenced material: peripheral blood. These receptor sequences come from a young woman with stable Graves' hyperthyroidism. Both conserved end residues are part of each CDR3. D genes are given only for firm matches. For some rows the clone size is stated as once, few or many, or as a class when expanded; others skip it.

>.|17|TRBV28|TRBJ1-6|many
CASSSKGRRSYNSPLHF
TGTGCCAGCAGTTCTAAGGGGCGCCGGTCCTATAATTCACCCCTCCACTTT
>.|19|TRBV12-3/TRBV12-4|TRBJ2-7|many
CASSLFVSGWGTTGYEQYF
TGTGCCAGCAGTTTATTTGTTTCGGGGTGGGGGACGACCGGCTACGAGCAGTACTTC
>TRBD1|15|TRBV18|TRBJ2-5|.
CASSRGTGNQETQYF
TGTGCCAGCTCACGGGGGACAGGGAATCAAGAGACCCAGTACTTC
>.|14|TRBV6-1|TRBJ2-7|many
CASSEGPQSYEQYF
TGTGCCAGCAGTGAAGGCCCACAGTCCTACGAGCAGTACTTC
>.|15|TRBV6-1|TRBJ1-2|.
CASRNGGGSNYGYTF
TGTGCCAGCAGAAACGGGGGGGGCAGTAACTATGGCTACACCTTC
>.|19|TRBV24-1|TRBJ1-6|once
CATSDLRTSGTGTLSPLHF
TGTGCCACCAGTGATTTGAGAACTAGCGGGACCGGGACACTTTCACCCCTCCACTTT
>TRBD2|17|TRBV27|TRBJ2-2|many
CASTFSWSGSGTGELFF
TGTGCCAGCACCTTCTCCTGGAGCGGGAGTGGCACCGGGGAGCTGTTTTTT
>.|15|TRBV28|TRBJ2-7|many
CASSNGGPVSYEQYF
TGTGCCAGCAGTAATGGGGGTCCTGTAAGCTACGAGCAGTACTTC
>.|12|TRBV12-3/TRBV12-4|TRBJ2-2|once
CACRRVTGELFF
TGTGCCTGCCGGAGGGTCACCGGGGAGCTGTTTTTT
>.|14|TRBV20-1|TRBJ2-5|many
CSAGGGAPSETQYF
TGCAGTGCTGGGGGGGGGGCACCATCGGAGACCCAGTACTTC
>.|13|TRBV15|TRBJ1-2|many
CATSIQDVYGYTF
TGTGCCACCAGCATACAGGATGTCTATGGCTACACCTTC
>.|15|TRBV27|TRBJ1-6|.
CASTRGYSYNSPLHF
TGTGCCAGTACAAGGGGATACTCCTATAATTCACCCCTCCACTTT
>.|14|TRBV2|TRBJ1-5|.
CASRPGGSNQPQHF
TGTGCCAGCAGACCTGGAGGGAGCAATCAGCCCCAGCATTTT
>TRBD2|13|TRBV5-4|TRBJ2-7|many
CASSTGLGDEQYF
TGTGCCAGCAGCACGGGACTAGGGGACGAGCAGTACTTC
>TRBD2|16|TRBV15|TRBJ2-5|many
CATSRGGRVAQETQYF
TGTGCCACCAGCAGAGGCGGGAGAGTAGCCCAAGAGACCCAGTACTTC
>.|15|TRBV18|TRBJ1-1|many
CASSRKTGWSTEAFF
TGTGCCAGCTCCCGAAAGACAGGCTGGAGCACTGAAGCTTTCTTT
>.|14|TRBV9|TRBJ1-2|many
CASRDFREDYGYTF
TGTGCCAGCAGAGACTTTAGGGAGGACTATGGCTACACCTTC
>.|12|TRBV3-1|TRBJ2-4|few
CASSQDPSEQYF
TGTGCCAGCAGCCAAGACCCTTCGGAGCAGTACTTC
>.|12|TRBV20-1|TRBJ1-5|few
CSGGVSNQPQHF
TGCAGTGGGGGGGTGAGCAATCAGCCCCAGCATTTT
>.|16|TRBV28|TRBJ1-6|many
CASSLFRDSYNSPLHF
TGTGCCAGCAGTTTATTTAGAGACTCCTATAATTCACCCCTCCACTTT
>TRBD1|16|TRBV24-1|TRBJ2-2|many
CATSEAGTGASGELFF
TGTGCCACCAGTGAAGCCGGGACAGGGGCATCGGGGGAGCTGTTTTTT
>.|16|TRBV3-1|TRBJ1-6|few
CASSQVLTSYNSPLHF
TGTGCCAGCAGCCAAGTTTTGACCTCCTATAATTCACCCCTCCACTTT
>TRBD1|13|TRBV28|TRBJ1-2|many
CASSFPAGQGRSF
TGTGCCAGCAGTTTCCCCGCCGGACAGGGGAGATCCTTC
>.|16|TRBV4-1|TRBJ1-1|many
CASSQAAQQRHTEAFF
TGCGCCAGCAGCCAAGCCGCTCAGCAACGCCATACTGAAGCTTTCTTT
>TRBD1|14|TRBV12-3/TRBV12-4|TRBJ1-6|many
CASSLSGQDSPLHF
TGTGCCAGCAGTTTAAGTGGACAGGATTCACCCCTCCACTTT
>.|15|TRBV28|TRBJ2-7|few
CASSPSGRGAYEQYF
TGTGCCAGCAGTCCCTCCGGTAGGGGGGCCTACGAGCAGTACTTC
>.|14|TRBV6-5|TRBJ1-2|many
CASSYFGGNYGYTF
TGTGCCAGCAGTTACTTTGGGGGTAACTATGGCTACACCTTC